Listed below are T cell receptor beta chains from one sample, sequenced in a study of human T cells and chemical hapten exposure. Using its own MiXCR run on the reads, TCRdb lists one record per CDR3 protein. The repertoire holds around 120,000 distinct CDR3 sequences, with approximately 9.3% as singletons. Input material: whole blood. These receptor sequences come from a human donor in good health. Some clones in this sample may be carry-over from other donors' samples. CDR3s include the opening cysteine and the closing phenylalanine or tryptophan. The D gene is left open where the match is weak. Some rows have no size entry. The others give once, few or many, or a class for an expanded clone.

V: TRBV15
size: few
D: TRBD1
J: TRBJ2-7
length: 16
DNA: TGTGCCACCAGCAGAGTCTCGGGGACAGGATCCTACGAGCAGTACTTC
CDR3: CATSRVSGTGSYEQYF

V: TRBV5-1
size: few
D: -
J: TRBJ1-3
length: 16
DNA: TGCGCCAGCAGCTTCGGAGGGCTTAGCTCTGGAAACACCATATATTTT
CDR3: CASSFGGLSSGNTIYF

V: TRBV6-5
size: few
D: -
J: TRBJ2-3
length: 15
DNA: TGTGCCAGCAGTCTCAGGGTATCTAGCACAGATACGCAGTATTTT
CDR3: CASSLRVSSTDTQYF

V: TRBV29-1
size: many
D: TRBD1
J: TRBJ2-1
length: 11
DNA: TGCAGCGCCGGGACAGACAATGAGCAGTTCTTC
CDR3: CSAGTDNEQFF

V: TRBV2
size: -
D: TRBD2
J: TRBJ2-3
length: 15
DNA: TGTGCCAGCAGGGTAGCGGGAGCGGGCACAGATACGCAGTATTTT
CDR3: CASRVAGAGTDTQYF

V: TRBV7-9
size: many
D: -
J: TRBJ1-6
length: 14
DNA: TGTGCCAGCAGCTTACAAGGGGTGGATTCACCCCTCCACTTT
CDR3: CASSLQGVDSPLHF

V: TRBV2
size: -
D: -
J: TRBJ1-2
length: 14
DNA: TGTGCCAGCAGTGGCCGCAGCCCCAACTATGGCTACACCTTC
CDR3: CASSGRSPNYGYTF

V: TRBV20-1
size: few
D: -
J: TRBJ2-7
length: 12
DNA: TGCAGTGCGGTGTCATTAGAGGACGAGCAGTACTTC
CDR3: CSAVSLEDEQYF

V: TRBV7-8
size: few
D: -
J: TRBJ2-5
length: 15
DNA: TGTGCCAGCAAGCAATCCACACCCCAACAAGAGACCCAGTACTTC
CDR3: CASKQSTPQQETQYF

V: TRBV12-5
size: few
D: -
J: TRBJ1-5
length: 15
DNA: TGTGCTAGTGGTTTGGTAGGGGCAGCGAATCAGCCCCAGCATTTT
CDR3: CASGLVGAANQPQHF

V: TRBV14
size: few
D: -
J: TRBJ1-4
length: 16
DNA: TGTGCCAGCAGCCAAGATCCAGGGGTCTTTAATGAAAAACTGTTTTTT
CDR3: CASSQDPGVFNEKLFF

V: TRBV14
size: many
D: -
J: TRBJ1-2
length: 14
DNA: TGTGCCAGCAGCCCGGATGGAGGGCCCTATGGCTACACCTTC
CDR3: CASSPDGGPYGYTF

V: TRBV11-2
size: many
D: -
J: TRBJ2-1
length: 17
DNA: TGTGCCAGCAGCTTAGGGGGCCTCCGGAGCTCCTACAATGAGCAGTTCTTC
CDR3: CASSLGGLRSSYNEQFF

V: TRBV12-3/TRBV12-4
size: many
D: -
J: TRBJ1-1
length: 15
DNA: TGTGCCAGCAGCCCCCCCGGGACGGTGAACACTGAAGCTTTCTTT
CDR3: CASSPPGTVNTEAFF

V: TRBV29-1
size: many
D: -
J: TRBJ1-2
length: 17
DNA: TGCAGCGCCCGCTTGGGAGGGATCGGGGGCCAGCGGGGTGGCTACACCTTC
CDR3: CSARLGGIGGQRGGYTF

V: TRBV12-3/TRBV12-4
size: few
D: -
J: TRBJ1-2
length: 14
DNA: TGTGCCAGCAGTTTAAGGGGGTTGGACTATGGCTACACCTTC
CDR3: CASSLRGLDYGYTF

V: TRBV7-9
size: few
D: TRBD1
J: TRBJ2-7
length: 15
DNA: TGTGCCAGCAGCCCCGGACAGGGTGGGTCTTACGAGCAGTACTTC
CDR3: CASSPGQGGSYEQYF

V: TRBV6-5
size: -
D: TRBD1
J: TRBJ2-3
length: 18
DNA: TGTGCCAGCAGTTACTCGAAGGGGACAGGGTCTAGCACAGATACGCAGTATTTT
CDR3: CASSYSKGTGSSTDTQYF

V: TRBV10-2
size: many
D: TRBD1
J: TRBJ1-2
length: 16
DNA: TGCGCCAGCAGGCCCGGGACAGGGGGTGATAGTGATGGCTACACCTTC
CDR3: CASRPGTGGDSDGYTF

V: TRBV7-6
size: -
D: -
J: TRBJ2-7
length: 15
DNA: TGTGCCAGCAGCCCCCCACAGGGCGCGACCTACGAGCAGTACTTC
CDR3: CASSPPQGATYEQYF

V: TRBV6-6
size: -
D: -
J: TRBJ1-5
length: 14
DNA: TGTGCCAGCAGTTACCGGGGGAGCAATCAGCCCCAGCATTTT
CDR3: CASSYRGSNQPQHF

V: TRBV4-3
size: many
D: -
J: TRBJ1-2
length: 14
DNA: TGCGCCAGCAGCCAAGATAGAGGGGCGCAGGGCTACACCTTC
CDR3: CASSQDRGAQGYTF

V: TRBV2
size: few
D: -
J: TRBJ2-7
length: 11
DNA: TGTGCCAGTTTATCCCTATGGGAGCAGTACTTC
CDR3: CASLSLWEQYF

V: TRBV12-5
size: -
D: TRBD1
J: TRBJ2-4
length: 17
DNA: TGTGCTAGTGGTTTGTTCGGGACAGATCTAGCCAAAAACATTCAGTACTTC
CDR3: CASGLFGTDLAKNIQYF

V: TRBV6-6
size: -
D: -
J: TRBJ1-1
length: 14
DNA: TGTGCCAGCCGAAAGGATTACTCGAACACTGAAGCTTTCTTT
CDR3: CASRKDYSNTEAFF

V: TRBV5-1
size: few
D: TRBD2
J: TRBJ2-1
length: 16
DNA: TGCGCCAGCAGCTTGGAGATTAGCGGGATCTACAATGAGCAGTTCTTC
CDR3: CASSLEISGIYNEQFF

V: TRBV2
size: many
D: TRBD1
J: TRBJ1-4
length: 16
DNA: TGTGCCAGCAGTGAAGAAGCGGGGACAGTAGGTGAAAAACTGTTTTTT
CDR3: CASSEEAGTVGEKLFF

V: TRBV29-1
size: few
D: -
J: TRBJ2-1
length: 12
DNA: TGCAGCTTCCTGAAACAGGGCAATGAGCAGTTCTTC
CDR3: CSFLKQGNEQFF